The 10 T cell receptor beta chains below come from one sample, sequenced in a study of T cell responses to AZD1222 COVID-19 vaccine. Produced via immunoSEQ multiplex PCR; TCRdb's table is partial and in-frame only. The table includes hundreds of thousands of clones, 85% to 95% detected once. Sample: peripheral blood, taken 28 days after the second AZD1222 dose. The receptors derive from an adult who received the AZD1222 COVID-19 vaccine.

J is TRBJ1-4 and V is TRBV7-9, with no clear D. The ends were cut back, 5 bases at V and 7 bases at J, with 11 bases in the middle. Germline V gives CDR1 SEHNR, CDR2 FQNEAQ (reference sequence). This CDR3 region has 13 residues. CDR3 protein: CASSREGREKLFF. The DNA of the CDR3 is TGTGCCAGCAGCCGGGAGGGCCGTGAAAAACTGTTTTTT.

This clone appeared once. The gene calls are TRBV3-1 (or the pseudogene TRBV3-2) and TRBJ1-5; D is undetermined. V was pared by 4 bases and J by 7 bases, with 14 bases between. CDR1 is LGHDT and CDR2 is YNNKEL in the germline V gene (reference sequence). This CDR3 region has 14 residues. CDR3 amino acids: CASSLTLGGQPQHF. The CDR3 DNA reads TGTGCCAGCAGCCTAACATTGGGAGGACAGCCCCAGCATTTT.

This sequence joins TRBV21-1 and TRBJ1-2. TRBV21-1 counts as a pseudogene. The CDR3 is made up of 12 amino acids. The CDR3 DNA reads as TGTGCCAGCGGGAAGGGGGGCTATGGCTACACCTTC. The encoded protein is CASGKGGYGYTF.

V is TRBV6-5 and J is TRBJ1-6, with D unresolved. Trimming cost V 10 bases and J 7 bases, with 14 bases left between them. CDR3 length equals 13 residues. The germline V gene has CDR1 MNHEY and CDR2 SVGAGI. The chain's CDR3 is CATSEVSNSPLHF. The CDR3, as DNA: TGTGCCACTTCAGAGGTCTCCAATTCACCCCTCCACTTT.

The rearrangement joins TRBV2 to TRBJ2-7; 11 positions match TRBD1. The J segment lost 4 bases and the V segment lost 11 bases, leaving 4 bases of the junction unmatched. The V gene's germline CDR1 is SNHLY and CDR2 FYNNEI. The CDR3 sequence is 12 residues long. The DNA for the CDR3 is TGTGCCGGTGGACAGGGGGCTTACGAGCAGTACTTC. It codes for CAGGQGAYEQYF. Full variable domain (outside the CDR3, taken from reference TRBV2 and TRBJ2-7): EPEVTQTPSHQVTQMGQEVILRCVPISNHLYFYWYRQILGQKVEFLVSFYNNEISEKSEIFDDQFSVERPDGSNFTLKIRSTKLEDSAMYFCAGGQGAYEQYFGPGTRLTVT.

The rearrangement uses TRBV25-1 and TRBJ1-3; a weak D match, TRBD1 (6 bases). The CDR3 has 18 residues. Per germline, CDR1 MGHDK and CDR2 SYGVNS. Trimming cost V 1 base and J 1 base, with 17 bases left between them. CDR3 loop: CASSESQDRFRSGNTIYF. In DNA form, the CDR3 reads TGTGCCAGCAGTGAATCCCAGGACAGATTCCGTTCTGGAAACACCATATATTTT.

The V call is TRBV6-5, the J call TRBJ1-2; unclear D gene. CDR3 length equals 10 residues. Germline-derived CDR1 and CDR2 are MNHEY and SVGAGI. Trimming left V 8 bases short and J 5 bases short, with 6 bases between. The CDR3 protein is CASWSYGYTF. CDR3 nucleotide sequence: TGTGCCAGCTGGTCTTATGGCTACACCTTC.

The chain uses TRBV7-9 and TRBJ2-2; 8 bases map to TRBD1. In germline, CDR1 is SEHNR, CDR2 FQNEAQ (reference sequence). The J segment lost 6 bases and the V segment lost 5 bases, leaving 5 bases of the junction unmatched. This CDR3 has 14 amino acids. Written as DNA, the CDR3 is TGTGCCAGCAGCCCCACCAGGGGGCCCGGGGAGCTGTTTTTT. Its translation: CASSPTRGPGELFF.

The rearrangement links TRBV25-1 to TRBJ2-1; 7 bases agree with TRBD1. In germline, CDR1 is MGHDK, CDR2 SYGVNS. Losses at the gene ends were 3 bases for V and 0 bases for J; bases not matched to a gene: 5. The CDR3 is 16 residues long. CDR3 protein: CASSDDRAPSYNEQFF. The CDR3 DNA reads as TGTGCCAGCAGTGATGACAGGGCCCCCTCCTACAATGAGCAGTTCTTC.

This clone was observed once. The V and J genes are TRBV25-1 and TRBJ1-1; D unresolved. The V end was cut by 7 bases, the J end by 4 bases, with 16 bases between. From germline, CDR1 is MGHDK and CDR2 SYGVNS. This CDR3 is 14 amino acids long. The CDR3 loop is CASTGSEETTEAFF. CDR3 in DNA: TGTGCCAGCACAGGATCGGAAGAAACCACTGAAGCTTTCTTT.